This TCR beta chain was identified during a study of regulatory T cells in long-lasting Graves disease. Study outcomes and limitations: The number of shared public clonotypes was higher in persistent patients (more than 2,500) than new patients (approximately 1,000).

For this clonotype: No antigen is known for it.

V was trimmed by 9 bases and J by 3 bases, leaving 12 bases between them. CDR1 and CDR2 from the germline V gene are MDHEN and SYDVKM. The CDR3 runs to 13 residues. Both iRepertoire HTBI primers and Arm-PCR of CDR3 regions were used to build the TCR beta libraries. In the original workflow: Gene usage covered approximately 60 TRBV and about 15 TRBJ segments. TCRdb reanalysed the multiplex PCR reads using MiXCR and keeps one entry per CDR3 protein. These V and J calls originate from TCRdb's pipeline instead of the authors' own analysis. The sample consists of about 610,000 distinct CDR3 sequences, around 16% of them appearing once. Regarding time point: newly diagnosed GD, antithyroid drugs for less than 3 months. Making the TCR library involved RNA that had been extracted from PBMCs. These records were also assigned to another study, of T cells in Graves' hyperthyroidism and ophthalmopathy. That report notes: Most clonotypes that expanded in the thyroid above 0.001 also showed up in blood.

The sequence was obtained from a man between 18 and 35 years old with Graves disease. The sample in question was peripheral blood mononuclear cells (PBMCs), obtained at new diagnosis, from a patient treated with antithyroid drugs. The chain employs TRBV28 and TRBJ2-4; the D is unclear. The CDR3 here is CASLETDKNIQYF. The CDR3 bases are TGTGCCAGTCTAGAAACGGACAAAAACATTCAGTACTTC.